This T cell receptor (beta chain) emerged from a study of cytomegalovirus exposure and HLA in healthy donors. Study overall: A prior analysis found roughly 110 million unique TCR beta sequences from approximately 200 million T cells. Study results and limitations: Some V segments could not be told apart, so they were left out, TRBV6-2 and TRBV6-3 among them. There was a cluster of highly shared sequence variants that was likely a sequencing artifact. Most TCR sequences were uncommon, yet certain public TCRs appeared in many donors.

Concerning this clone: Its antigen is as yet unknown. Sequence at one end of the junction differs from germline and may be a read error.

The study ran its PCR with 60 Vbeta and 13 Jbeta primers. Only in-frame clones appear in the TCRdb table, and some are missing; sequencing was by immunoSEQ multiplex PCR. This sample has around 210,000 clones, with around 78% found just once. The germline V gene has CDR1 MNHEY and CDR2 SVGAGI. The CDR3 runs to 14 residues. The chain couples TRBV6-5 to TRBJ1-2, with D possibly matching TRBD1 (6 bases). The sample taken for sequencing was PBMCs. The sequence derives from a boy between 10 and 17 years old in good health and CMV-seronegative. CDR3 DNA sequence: TGTGCCAGCAATTTCAGGGGAACTAACTATGGCTACCCCTTC. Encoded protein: CASNFRGTNYGYPF.